Listed below are T cell receptor beta chains from one sample, sequenced in a study of shared clonotypes between healthy human individuals. Generated by immunoSEQ multiplex PCR, the TCRdb table keeps only in-frame clones and is missing some. The table records hundreds of thousands of clones, 85% to 95% of them present only once. Material: naive CD8+ T cells sorted from blood. Receptor source: a woman aged 30 to 39 in good health. Both conserved end residues are part of each CDR3. The D gene is left open where the match is weak. Where a row states a size, it is once, few, many or the class of an expanded clone; other rows omit it.

V,D,size,J,DNA,CDR3
TRBV19,TRBD1,NA,TRBJ1-4,TGTGCCAGTACCCCACAGGGGCCCCTGGCAACTAATGAAAAACTGTTTTTT,CASTPQGPLATNEKLFF
TRBV29-1,NA,NA,TRBJ2-2,TGCAGCGTTCCTCTAGGCGGAGGGTACACCGGGGAGCTGTTTTTT,CSVPLGGGYTGELFF
TRBV4-1,TRBD1,NA,TRBJ2-7,TGCGCCAGCAGCCAAGCGGGACAGGGTTCCTACGAGCAGTACTTC,CASSQAGQGSYEQYF
TRBV5-4,NA,NA,TRBJ2-7,TGTGCCAGCAGCTTGGCCCCCAACTACGAGCAGTACTTC,CASSLAPNYEQYF
TRBV4-1,NA,NA,TRBJ2-1,TGCGCCAGCAGCCTGAAGCGGGCCGATAACAATGAGCAGTTCTTC,CASSLKRADNNEQFF
TRBV5-1,TRBD1,NA,TRBJ1-2,TGCGCCAGCAGCCTCGAACCGGGACAGCCCTATGGCTACACCTTC,CASSLEPGQPYGYTF
TRBV13,NA,NA,TRBJ2-1,TGTGCCAGCAGCTTATTGGCAGGGGTTTACAATGAGCAGTTCTTC,CASSLLAGVYNEQFF
TRBV19,NA,NA,TRBJ1-1,TGTGCCAGTAGCGTAAGCACTGAAGCTTTCTTT,CASSVSTEAFF
TRBV10-3,TRBD2,NA,TRBJ2-1,TGTGCCATCAGCGACGCGGGCGCTAGCGGTGAGGTGGAGCAGTTCTTC,CAISDAGASGEVEQFF
TRBV27,TRBD2,NA,TRBJ2-7,TGTGCCAGCACCCACGGGACTAGTCATACGCAGTACTTC,CASTHGTSHTQYF
TRBV7-9,NA,few,TRBJ2-7,TGTGCCAGCAGCCAATTGCGGGACTCCTACGAGCAGTACTTC,CASSQLRDSYEQYF
TRBV6-5,NA,NA,TRBJ1-2,TGTGCCAGCAGTTACAGGGAGTCGTTCTTAAACTATGGCTACACCTTC,CASSYRESFLNYGYTF
TRBV13,NA,NA,TRBJ2-7,TGTGCCAGCAGCTTCGGACAATCCTACGAGCAGTACTTC,CASSFGQSYEQYF
TRBV6-6,NA,NA,TRBJ1-2,TGTGCCAGCAGTTACTCGAAGGCCAGGGCTGGCTACACCTTC,CASSYSKARAGYTF
TRBV29-1,NA,NA,TRBJ1-2,TGCAGCGTTGAAGGCTACACGGGCGGAGAAGGCTACACCTTC,CSVEGYTGGEGYTF
TRBV27,NA,NA,TRBJ2-7,TGTGCCAGCAGTCCCACGTTCTCCTACGAGCAGTACTTC,CASSPTFSYEQYF
TRBV7-6,NA,NA,TRBJ2-1,TGTGCCAGCAGCTTCGGGGCCCTATACAATGAGCAGTTCTTC,CASSFGALYNEQFF
TRBV2,NA,NA,TRBJ2-2,TGTGCCACCGCCAAGGACAAAAAGGCCGGGGAGCTGTTTTTT,CATAKDKKAGELFF
TRBV4-1,NA,once,TRBJ1-5,TGCGCCAGCAGCCCGCGTGAAACACTGGGTCATCAGCCCCAGCATTTT,CASSPRETLGHQPQHF
TRBV27,NA,NA,TRBJ2-3,TGTGCCAGCAGTCGAAACACAGATACGCAGTATTTT,CASSRNTDTQYF
TRBV4-1,TRBD2,NA,TRBJ2-1,TGCGCCAGCAGCCCCCTGAGGACTAGCGGGCAATATACCTACAATGAGCAGTTCTTC,CASSPLRTSGQYTYNEQFF
TRBV7-8,NA,NA,TRBJ1-2,TGTGCCAGCAGCCCCCGAGTACAACAGGGTTCAAACTATGGCTACACCTTC,CASSPRVQQGSNYGYTF
TRBV27,TRBD2,NA,TRBJ2-7,TGTGCCAGCAGCCGAGGGGCTAGCGGGAGCTACGAGCAGTACTTC,CASSRGASGSYEQYF
TRBV27,NA,NA,TRBJ2-2,TGTGCCAGCAGTCCCCTGGGCTATGGCGGGGAGCTGTTTTTT,CASSPLGYGGELFF
TRBV30,NA,NA,TRBJ1-5,TGTGCCTGGTCAGGGGATAGCAATCAGCCCCAGCATTTT,CAWSGDSNQPQHF
TRBV5-1,TRBD1,NA,TRBJ2-2,TGCGCCAGCAGCTTTACCGGGACAGGGGCGGCCGGGGAGCTGTTTTTT,CASSFTGTGAAGELFF
TRBV28,NA,NA,TRBJ2-1,TGTGCCAGCAGCAAGAGGACAGTAACAACTTACAATGAGCAGTTCTTC,CASSKRTVTTYNEQFF
TRBV2,TRBD2,NA,TRBJ2-6,TGTGCCAGCCCGAATGAGCTAGCGGCTGGGGCCAACGTCCTGACTTTC,CASPNELAAGANVLTF
TRBV5-3,NA,NA,TRBJ1-5,TGTGCCAGAAGCTTGTGTAAGACCCCGGGGGGTTGGCAGCCCCAGCATTTT,CARSLCKTPGGWQPQHF
TRBV27,NA,NA,TRBJ2-5,TGTGCCAGCAGTCCCATTGGGGTCCAAGAGACCCAGTACTTC,CASSPIGVQETQYF
TRBV5-1,TRBD1,NA,TRBJ2-7,TGCGCCAGCAGCTTGGAATGGTGGGGGCAGGGGGCTCTCTACGAGCAGTACTTC,CASSLEWWGQGALYEQYF
TRBV5-1,NA,NA,TRBJ2-7,TGCGCCAGCAGCTTATCCCAAAGCTTGAACGAGCAGTACTTC,CASSLSQSLNEQYF
TRBV6-5,NA,NA,TRBJ1-1,TGTGCCAGCAGTTACGTCGGGACGGGATTTGAAGCTTTCTTT,CASSYVGTGFEAFF
TRBV19,TRBD2,NA,TRBJ2-7,TGTGCCAGTAGTAGGCTAGCGGAAACCTACGAGCAGTACTTC,CASSRLAETYEQYF
TRBV6-1,NA,NA,TRBJ1-2,TGTGCCAGCAGTGATGCAGAGGGGTGGACTTATGGCTACACCTTC,CASSDAEGWTYGYTF
TRBV5-6,TRBD1,NA,TRBJ1-2,TGTGCCAGCAGCTACAGGACAGGGGGGGACTATGGCTACACCTTC,CASSYRTGGDYGYTF
TRBV2,TRBD2,NA,TRBJ2-7,TGTGCCAGCAGATCCTTAGCGGGAGAATTCGGTTACGAGCAGTACTTC,CASRSLAGEFGYEQYF
TRBV7-9,TRBD2,NA,TRBJ2-3,TGTGCCAGCAGCTTACGGAGCGGAGCGGGAAGCACAGATACGCAGTATTTT,CASSLRSGAGSTDTQYF
TRBV15,NA,once,TRBJ1-4,TGTGCCACCAGCAGACTCAGGGGTAATGAAAAACTGTTTTTT,CATSRLRGNEKLFF
TRBV14,NA,NA,TRBJ2-7,TGTGCCAGCAGCCAAGATGAGGGAATATCCTACGAGCAGTACTTC,CASSQDEGISYEQYF
TRBV11-2,NA,NA,TRBJ2-7,TGTGCCAGCTCCCCAGGATGGGGGTACGAGCAGTACTTC,CASSPGWGYEQYF
TRBV7-9,NA,NA,TRBJ1-4,TGTGCCAGCAGCTTAGGATCGGGTTATGAAAAACTGTTTTTT,CASSLGSGYEKLFF
TRBV27,NA,NA,TRBJ2-3,TGTGCCAGCAGCATAGACGGGACAGATACGCAGTATTTT,CASSIDGTDTQYF
TRBV5-6,NA,NA,TRBJ1-2,TGTGCCAGCAGCTCGGATGACTATGGCTACACCTTC,CASSSDDYGYTF
TRBV28,TRBD2,NA,TRBJ2-1,TGTGCCAGCAGATCACCCGACAGTACGGGGGGCAATGAGCAGTTCTTC,CASRSPDSTGGNEQFF
TRBV6-5,TRBD1,NA,TRBJ2-7,TGTGCCAGCAGTTCGGACAGGGCCAGCTACGAGCAGTACTTC,CASSSDRASYEQYF
TRBV4-1,NA,NA,TRBJ2-3,TGCGCCAGCAGCCATTACAGGGGCACAGATACGCAGTATTTT,CASSHYRGTDTQYF
TRBV28,NA,NA,TRBJ1-4,TGTGCCAGCAGTTTAATGGGGGGAGAAAAACTGTTTTTT,CASSLMGGEKLFF
TRBV6-5,NA,NA,TRBJ2-7,TGTGCCAGCAGTTATGGGGGGTCGAGCGAGCAGTACTTC,CASSYGGSSEQYF
TRBV5-6,TRBD1,NA,TRBJ1-2,TGTGCCAGCAGCTTGGTGGATGGGGGACAGGGGTTTGGCTACACCTTC,CASSLVDGGQGFGYTF
TRBV27,NA,NA,TRBJ2-7,TGTGCCAGCAGTTTCGGGCCAACTATCGAGCAGTACTTC,CASSFGPTIEQYF
TRBV27,NA,NA,TRBJ2-3,TGTGCCAGCACCCTCTATGGGCAGGGTGGTACAGATACGCAGTATTTT,CASTLYGQGGTDTQYF
TRBV6-1,TRBD2,NA,TRBJ2-6,TGTGCCAGCTCCAAGGGAGGGTCTGGGGCCAACGTCCTGACTTTC,CASSKGGSGANVLTF
TRBV5-4,NA,NA,TRBJ2-7,TGTGCCAGCAGCACCCGGGACGGCTACGAGCAGTACTTC,CASSTRDGYEQYF
TRBV19,NA,few,TRBJ2-7,TGTGCCAGTAGTATCGGGGTAGCTCAGTACGAGCAGTACTTC,CASSIGVAQYEQYF
TRBV13,NA,NA,TRBJ1-4,TGTGCCAGCAGCTTAGTTTCCGACAGGCGTTCTTTTAATGAAAAACTGTTTTTT,CASSLVSDRRSFNEKLFF